This entry lists 26 T cell receptor beta chains sequenced from one sample in a study of post-analysis software for immune sequencing data. Study observations and caveats: A few TRBV segments occurring more often in patients than controls included TRBV5-6, TRBV5-1 and TRBV20-1.

The TCR beta cDNA libraries carried unique molecular identifiers. TCRdb fed the PCR reads into MiXCR, producing one record per CDR3 protein. The sample lists some 450,000 distinct CDR3 sequences; roughly 45% were seen once. No antigen is known for these receptors. The sample consisted of blood. These receptors all come from a girl aged 5-17 years with multiple sclerosis.

The chain links TRBV6-6 to TRBJ1-5; a weak D match, TRBD1 (5 bases). Deletions cut 4 bases from V and 2 bases from J, with 12 bases between. The CDR3 contains 15 residues. Germline V gene data show CDR1 as MNHNY and CDR2 as SVGAGI (reference sequence). The CDR3 spells CASSFSEQGNQPQHF. The CDR3 coding sequence is TGTGCCAGCAGTTTTTCGGAACAGGGCAATCAGCCCCAGCATTTT.

This chain uses TRBV7-2 with TRBJ1-5, with TRBD1 identical over 7 bases. Trimming cost V 4 bases and J 12 bases; bases outside gene matches: 12. This CDR3 has 14 amino acids. Germline V CDR1 and CDR2: SGHTA, FQGNSA. CDR3 region: CASSSYSGTDVQHF. CDR3 DNA: TGTGCCAGCAGCTCCTATTCCGGGACAGACGTCCAGCATTTT.

This clonotype was seen a handful of times. This chain uses TRBV12-3 or TRBV12-4 with TRBJ2-7; D is undetermined. CDR3 size: 11 residues. V shed 3 bases and J shed 6 bases, with 6 bases lying between them. CDR3 amino acids: CASSFTREQYF. CDR3 coding DNA: TGTGCCAGCAGTTTTACCCGCGAGCAGTACTTC.

The chain employs TRBV6-5 and TRBJ2-1; D assignment may be TRBD1 or TRBD2 (6 bases each). This CDR3 has 15 amino acids. Between the trimmed V and J ends, which lost 0 bases and 7 bases, there was a span of 13 bases. The germline V gene has CDR1 MNHEY and CDR2 SVGAGI. CDR3 amino acids: CASSYSRGRRNEQFF. DNA for the CDR3: TGTGCCAGCAGTTACTCGAGGGGGAGGCGGAATGAGCAGTTCTTC.

The chain employs TRBV20-1 and TRBJ2-7; no clear D gene. CDR3 length: 13 amino acids. Trimming removed 1 base at V and 1 base at J, with 8 bases between. Germline V gene lookup returns CDR1 DFQATT and CDR2 SNEGSKA (reference sequence). In nucleotides, the CDR3 is TGCAGTGCTAGAGGGTCACATTCCTACGAGCAGTACTTC. Amino acids: CSARGSHSYEQYF.

This sequence joins TRBV12-3 or TRBV12-4 and TRBJ2-3, with 12 bases lining up with TRBD1. CDR3 length: 15 amino acids. V lost 4 bases, J lost 4 bases, and 3 bases stayed unmatched. The CDR3, as DNA: TGTGCCAGCAGTTCCGGGACAGGGGGCGCAGATACGCAGTATTTT. Amino acid sequence: CASSSGTGGADTQYF.

The genes are TRBV6-5 and TRBJ2-3; 7 bases align to TRBD1. Looked up from germline, CDR1 is MNHEY and CDR2 is SVGAGI. CDR3 length: 15 amino acids. V was pared by 7 bases and J by 5 bases, with 12 bases of the junction left unmatched. The CDR3 nucleotides are TGTGCCAGCAAGACTCGACAGGGTGGAAAAGATACGCAGTATTTT. It codes for CASKTRQGGKDTQYF.

The V gene is TRBV6-2 or TRBV6-3, the J gene TRBJ2-5; D gene uncertain. Germline V gene data show CDR1 as MNHEY and CDR2 as SVGEGT. V lost 2 bases, J lost 1 base, and 5 bases lay in between. The CDR3 extends over 13 amino acids. CDR3 loop: CASSYRPQETQYF. The CDR3 region has the DNA TGTGCCAGCAGTTACCGGCCCCAAGAGACCCAGTACTTC.

The chain carries TRBV6-1 and TRBJ2-1; 13 bases align to TRBD2. The J call may be mistaken, given a closer DNA end match to TRBJ2-7. From germline, CDR1 is MNHNS and CDR2 SASEGT. The length of the CDR3 is 16 residues. The CDR3 region is CASSGGLAGPYNEQYF. The CDR3 bases are TGTGCCAGCAGTGGGGGACTAGCGGGACCCTACAATGAGCAGTACTTC.

V is TRBV28 and J is TRBJ1-1; 7 nucleotides agree with TRBD1. V shed 5 bases and J 7 bases; nucleotides not matched to a gene: 4. This CDR3 is built from 12 residues. The V gene's germline CDR1 is MDHEN and CDR2 SYDVKM. The CDR3 region is CASSPGTDEAFF. The CDR3 nucleotides are TGTGCCAGCAGTCCCGGGACAGATGAAGCTTTCTTT.

CDR3 residues: CSARGDGAGGRGTDTQYF. DNA for the CDR3: TGCAGTGCTAGGGGTGACGGAGCGGGAGGGCGGGGCACAGATACGCAGTATTTT. V gene TRBV20-1 combines with J gene TRBJ2-3, with 10 bases lining up with TRBD2. Germline V gives CDR1 DFQATT, CDR2 SNEGSKA (reference sequence). The CDR3 contains 18 residues. With V trimmed by 3 bases and J by 1 base, 13 bases remained unmatched.

This clonotype showed up just a few times. The chain uses TRBV4-1 and TRBJ2-3, with unresolved D. Trimming left V 4 bases short and J 2 bases short, with 16 bases between. Germline V gene lookup returns CDR1 MGHRA and CDR2 YSYEKL. This CDR3 has 16 residues. The CDR3 DNA reads TGCGCCAGCAGCCCACATGGGAAGGCCCTCACAGATACGCAGTATTTT. Protein product: CASSPHGKALTDTQYF.

This chain uses TRBV27 with TRBJ2-6, with D perhaps assigned TRBD1 or TRBD2 (6 bases each). Between the trimmed V and J ends, which lost 8 bases and 2 bases, there was a span of 10 bases. Germline-derived CDR1 and CDR2 are MNHEY and SMNVEV (reference sequence). CDR3 length: 14 residues. CDR3 DNA: TGTGCCAGCTCGGGGGCTGCTGGGGCCAACGTCCTGACTTTC. Translated: CASSGAAGANVLTF. Full variable domain (missing parts from reference TRBV27 and TRBJ2-6): EAQVTQNPRYLITVTGKKLTVTCSQNMNHEYMSWYRQDPGLGLRQIYYSMNVEVTDKGDVPEGYKVSRKEKRNFPLILESPSPNQTSLYFCASSGAAGANVLTFGAGSRLTVL.

The chain combines TRBV6-5 with TRBJ2-7; D perhaps matches TRBD2 (5 bases). Germline V gene sequence: CDR1 MNHEY, CDR2 SVGAGI. Between the trimmed V and J ends, which lost 2 bases and 3 bases, there was a span of 14 bases. CDR3 length: 15 residues. The CDR3 DNA follows: TGTGCCAGCAGTTACGGAGGCGGAGAGAACTACGAGCAGTACTTC. Translation gives CASSYGGGENYEQYF.

The chain is built from TRBV6-5 and TRBJ2-5; 10 nucleotides agree with TRBD1. J lost 5 bases, V lost 0 bases, and 6 bases had no gene match. This CDR3 is built from 16 residues. Per germline, CDR1 MNHEY and CDR2 SVGAGI. CDR3 protein: CASSYSWDRGRETQYF. The CDR3 nucleotides are TGTGCCAGCAGTTACTCCTGGGACAGGGGTCGGGAGACCCAGTACTTC.

Of note for this clonotype: The conserved final phenylalanine or tryptophan is absent from the CDR3, which likely points to a read error. The chain combines TRBV6-5 with TRBJ2-7; D is unclear. Trimming removed 6 bases from V and 2 bases from J, with 14 bases in between. This CDR3 is 14 amino acids long. Germline assignment: CDR1 MNHEY and CDR2 SVGAGI. The CDR3, as DNA: TGTGCCAGCAGCCCCAATCCGGTTACCTACGAGCAGTACTCC. Translation gives CASSPNPVTYEQYS.

In this sample, this clonotype turned up a few times. This chain links TRBV20-1 with TRBJ2-5; D gene unclear. The CDR3 runs 13 residues. The germline CDR1 and CDR2 sequences are DFQATT and SNEGSKA (reference sequence). V was cut by 3 bases and J by 2 bases, with 10 bases left in between. CDR3 DNA: TGCAGTGCTAGTTCATTGGTTCAAGAGACCCAGTACTTC. Translation gives CSASSLVQETQYF.

This clonotype has a handful of counts. The chain is built from TRBV20-1 and TRBJ2-5; the D gene is possibly TRBD1 (6 bases). The CDR3 has 12 residues. Germline V lookup: CDR1 DFQATT, CDR2 SNEGSKA (reference sequence). The V end lost 6 bases, the J end lost 1 base, and 9 bases lay between the germline ends. The CDR3 loop reads CSARQVQETQYF. The CDR3 nucleotides read TGCAGTGCAAGACAGGTCCAAGAGACCCAGTACTTC.

The chain is built from TRBV12-3 or TRBV12-4 and TRBJ2-7, with 11 positions matching TRBD2. The CDR3 is made up of 14 amino acids. V trimming: 11 bases; J trimming: 4 bases; junction bases outside the gene matches: 10. The CDR3 DNA reads as TGTGCCTCCGCAACCGGGACTAGCGGTTACGAGCAGTACTTC. Its translation: CASATGTSGYEQYF.

This clonotype was observed a handful of times. The chain is built from TRBV15 and TRBJ1-2, with D uncertain. The germline V gene has CDR1 LNHNV and CDR2 YYDKDF (reference sequence). V lost 1 base to trimming and J lost 3 bases, with 9 bases between them. CDR3 length: 14 residues. CDR3 sequence reads: CATSRANVDYGYTF. The DNA for the CDR3 is TGTGCCACCAGCAGAGCGAATGTAGACTATGGCTACACCTTC.

This clonotype was found a few times. The chain is built from TRBV5-5 and TRBJ2-7, with 9 bases that match TRBD2. Trimming removed 1 base from V and 0 bases from J; junction bases left unmatched: 2. The CDR3 extends over 15 amino acids. Germline V gives CDR1 SGHKS, CDR2 YYEKEE (reference sequence). The CDR3 bases are TGTGCCAGCAGCTTGCATAGCGGGAGCTCCTACGAGCAGTACTTC. This gives the protein CASSLHSGSSYEQYF.

Only a few counts were recorded for this clonotype. The chain is built from TRBV20-1 and TRBJ1-2; tentative D call: TRBD1 (5 bases). CDR1 DFQATT and CDR2 SNEGSKA come from the germline V gene (reference sequence). V was shortened by 5 bases and J by 4 bases, with 17 bases between the two germline ends. There are 14 residues in the CDR3. The CDR3 nucleotides are TGCAGTGCTGGCAAACAGGAAAGAAGCTATGGCTACACCTTC. This translates into CSAGKQERSYGYTF.

This chain connects TRBV20-1 to TRBJ1-1; the match to TRBD1 covers 8 bases. Germline-derived CDR1 and CDR2 are DFQATT and SNEGSKA (reference sequence). This CDR3 has 15 residues. V dropped 0 bases and J dropped 3; count of bases not matched to a gene: 6. The DNA of the CDR3 is TGCAGTGCTAGAGATCCGCAGGGGGCGGACACTGAAGCTTTCTTT. It codes for CSARDPQGADTEAFF.

The chain couples TRBV5-1 to TRBJ1-1; 9 positions agree with TRBD1. Germline CDR1 reads SGHRS; CDR2 reads YFSETQ. The CDR3 loop spans 15 amino acids. With V trimmed by 4 bases and J by 5 bases, 9 bases remained unmatched. CDR3 loop: CASSPRGQGRTEAFF. DNA for the CDR3: TGCGCCAGCAGCCCCCGGGGACAGGGAAGAACTGAAGCTTTCTTT.

The table lists this clonotype with a count of one. The V call is TRBV13, the J call TRBJ2-6, with 7 positions matching TRBD1. The CDR3 is 15 residues long. Germline lookup yields CDR1 PRHDT and CDR2 FYEKMQ (reference sequence). Germline trimming cut 6 bases from V and 2 bases from J; bases unmatched to any gene: 4. CDR3 region: CASSYTGAGANVLTF. The DNA for the CDR3 is TGTGCCAGCAGTTACACAGGGGCTGGGGCCAACGTCCTGACTTTC. Combining the CDR3 with reference TRBV13 and TRBJ2-6 gives the whole variable domain AAGVIQSPRHLIKEKRETATLKCYPIPRHDTVYWYQQGPGQDPQFLISFYEKMQSDKGSIPDRFSAQQFSDYHSELNMSSLELGDSALYFCASSYTGAGANVLTFGAGSRLTVL.

This sequence joins TRBV11-2 and TRBJ1-2; D is uncertain. Trimming removed 2 bases from V and 6 bases from J, with 10 bases in between. Germline V gene sequence: CDR1 SGHAT, CDR2 FQNNGV. The CDR3 is 13 amino acids. The CDR3 loop reads CASSLYQKDGYTF. DNA for the CDR3: TGTGCCAGCAGCTTATATCAGAAGGATGGCTACACCTTC. Full variable domain (outside the CDR3, taken from reference TRBV11-2 and TRBJ1-2): EAGVAQSPRYKIIEKRQSVAFWCNPISGHATLYWYQQILGQGPKLLIQFQNNGVVDDSQLPKDRFSAERLKGVDSTLKIQPAKLEDSAVYLCASSLYQKDGYTFGSGTRLTVV.